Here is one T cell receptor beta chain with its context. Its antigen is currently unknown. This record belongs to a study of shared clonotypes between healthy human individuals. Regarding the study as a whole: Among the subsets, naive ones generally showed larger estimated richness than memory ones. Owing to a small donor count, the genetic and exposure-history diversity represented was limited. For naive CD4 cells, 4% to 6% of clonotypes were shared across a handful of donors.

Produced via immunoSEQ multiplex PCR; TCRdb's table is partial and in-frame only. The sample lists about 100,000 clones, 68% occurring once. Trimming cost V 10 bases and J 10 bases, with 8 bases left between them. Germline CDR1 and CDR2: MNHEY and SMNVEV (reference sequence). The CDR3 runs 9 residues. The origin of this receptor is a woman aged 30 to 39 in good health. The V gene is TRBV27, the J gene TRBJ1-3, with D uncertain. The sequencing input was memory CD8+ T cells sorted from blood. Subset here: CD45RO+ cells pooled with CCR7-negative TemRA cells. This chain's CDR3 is CATRSTIYF. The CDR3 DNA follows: TGTGCCACCCGTAGTACCATATATTTT.